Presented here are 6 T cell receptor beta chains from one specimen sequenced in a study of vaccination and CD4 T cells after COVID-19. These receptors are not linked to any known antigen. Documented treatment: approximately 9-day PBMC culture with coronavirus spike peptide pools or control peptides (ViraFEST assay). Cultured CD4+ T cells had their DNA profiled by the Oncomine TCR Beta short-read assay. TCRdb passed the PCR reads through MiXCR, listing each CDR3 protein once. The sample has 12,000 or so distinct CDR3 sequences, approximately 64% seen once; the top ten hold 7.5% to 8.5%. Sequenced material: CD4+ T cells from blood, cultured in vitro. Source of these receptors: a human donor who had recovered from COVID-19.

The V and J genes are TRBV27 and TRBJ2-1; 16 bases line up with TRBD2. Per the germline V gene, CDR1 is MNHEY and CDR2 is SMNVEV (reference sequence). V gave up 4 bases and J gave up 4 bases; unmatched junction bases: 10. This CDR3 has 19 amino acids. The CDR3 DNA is TGTGCCAGCAGTTCTCCGGGACTAGCGGGAGGGTCGAGATACAATGAGCAGTTCTTC. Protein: CASSSPGLAGGSRYNEQFF.

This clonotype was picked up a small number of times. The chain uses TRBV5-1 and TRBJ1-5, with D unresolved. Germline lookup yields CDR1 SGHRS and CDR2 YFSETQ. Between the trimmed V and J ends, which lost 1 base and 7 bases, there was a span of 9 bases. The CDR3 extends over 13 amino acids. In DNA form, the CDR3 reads TGCGCCAGCAGCTTGTGGGGAACGCAGCCCCAGCATTTT. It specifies CASSLWGTQPQHF.

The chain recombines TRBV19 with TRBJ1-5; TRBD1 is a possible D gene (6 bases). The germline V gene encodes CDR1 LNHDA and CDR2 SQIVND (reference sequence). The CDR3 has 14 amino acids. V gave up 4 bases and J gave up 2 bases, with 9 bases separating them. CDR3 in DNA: TGTGCCAGTAGTAAAAACAGGGGCAATCAGCCCCAGCATTTT. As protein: CASSKNRGNQPQHF.

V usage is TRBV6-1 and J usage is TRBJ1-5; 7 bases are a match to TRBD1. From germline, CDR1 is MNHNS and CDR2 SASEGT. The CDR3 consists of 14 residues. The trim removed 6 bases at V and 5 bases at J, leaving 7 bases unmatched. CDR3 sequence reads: CASRGQTSYQPQHF. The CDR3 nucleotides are TGTGCCAGCAGGGGACAGACTTCTTATCAGCCCCAGCATTTT.

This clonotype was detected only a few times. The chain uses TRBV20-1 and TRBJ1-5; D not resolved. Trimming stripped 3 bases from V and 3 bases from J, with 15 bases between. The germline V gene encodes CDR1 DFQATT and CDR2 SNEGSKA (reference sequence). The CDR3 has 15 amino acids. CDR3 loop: CSASSPGFDNQPQHF. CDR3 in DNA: TGCAGTGCTAGCTCCCCCGGCTTTGACAATCAGCCCCAGCATTTT.

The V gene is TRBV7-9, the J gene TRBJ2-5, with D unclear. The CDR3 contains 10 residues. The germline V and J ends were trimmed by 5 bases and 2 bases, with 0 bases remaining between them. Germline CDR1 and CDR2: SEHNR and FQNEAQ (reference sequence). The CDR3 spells CASSQETQYF. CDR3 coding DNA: TGTGCCAGCAGCCAAGAGACCCAGTACTTC.